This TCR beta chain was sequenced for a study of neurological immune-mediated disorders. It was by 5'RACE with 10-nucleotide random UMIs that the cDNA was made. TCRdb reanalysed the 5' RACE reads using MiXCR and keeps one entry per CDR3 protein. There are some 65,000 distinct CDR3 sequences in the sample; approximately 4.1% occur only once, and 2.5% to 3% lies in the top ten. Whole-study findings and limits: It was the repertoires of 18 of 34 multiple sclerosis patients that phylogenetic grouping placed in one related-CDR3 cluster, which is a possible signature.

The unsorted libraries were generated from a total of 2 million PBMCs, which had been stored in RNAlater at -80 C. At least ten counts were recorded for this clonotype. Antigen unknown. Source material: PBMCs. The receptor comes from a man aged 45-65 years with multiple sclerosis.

CDR3 protein: CASSAPYSVADTQYF. Here the CDR3 DNA reads TGTGCCAGCAGCGCGCCTTATAGCGTGGCAGATACGCAGTATTTT. The chain uses TRBV27 and TRBJ2-3; a weak D match, TRBD2 (5 bases). This CDR3 spans 15 amino acids. The V gene's germline CDR1 is MNHEY and CDR2 SMNVEV (reference sequence). V lost 6 bases to trimming and J lost 4 bases, with 17 bases between them.